One T cell receptor (beta chain) is described in this entry. The germline V and J ends were trimmed by 4 bases and 6 bases, with 17 bases remaining between them. Germline CDR1 reads SGDLS; CDR2 reads YYNGEE. The CDR3 is 15 residues long. The sample comes from a study of blood T cell repertoires in COVID-19. The table came from immunoSEQ multiplex PCR; TCRdb's copy has only in-frame clones and leaves some out. The sample contains tens of thousands of clones, around 90% of which appear only once. This receptor was identified in a man aged 50-59 years with active COVID-19. The sequenced sample consisted of peripheral blood. The chain links TRBV9 to TRBJ2-1; perhaps TRBD2 as D (5 bases). The CDR3 nucleotides are TGTGCCAGCAGCCCAAGCCCAGAGGGTTTCAATGAGCAGTTCTTC. Protein product: CASSPSPEGFNEQFF.